These T cell receptor beta chains were read from a single sample in a study of T cells in placental villitis. The method was immunoSEQ multiplex PCR; TCRdb's version includes in-frame clones alone and lacks a portion of them. The data contain 3,000 to 3,500 clones, around 79% of them singletons. The sample taken for sequencing was placental tissue containing maternal and fetal cells. These receptors were collected from a human patient with infectious villitis; the placental T cells may come from both mother and fetus. Each CDR3 is given with its conserved first and last residue.

CDR3 protein,J gene,V gene
CASSFGFSGNTIYF,TRBJ1-3,TRBV5-6
CATSDPGTGRGTYGYTF,TRBJ1-2,TRBV24-1
CASPRGTLSLNEQFF,TRBJ2-1,TRBV2
CASSLAGNYGYTF,TRBJ1-2,TRBV11-2
CASSLERLAGYNEQFF,TRBJ2-1,TRBV5-4
CASRSGGPNTGELFF,TRBJ2-2,TRBV19
CASSPLAGELYNEQFF,TRBJ2-1,TRBV7-6
CASSAEGASTDTQYF,TRBJ2-3,TRBV9
CASSQDLGPVYGYTF,TRBJ1-2,TRBV14
CASSGRDTGELFF,TRBJ2-2,TRBV10-1
CAWSSQYEQYF,TRBJ2-7,TRBV30
CASSPQGREDTQYF,TRBJ2-3,TRBV18
CAWSAGLGRYGELFF,TRBJ2-2,TRBV30
CASSLTGTYNSPLHF,TRBJ1-6,TRBV27
CASSSIDRAGGYTF,TRBJ1-2,TRBV5-1
CATQWRSRAFF,TRBJ1-1,TRBV28
CASSPEPLGTEAFF,TRBJ1-1,TRBV6-4
CASSPGLAPRSSYEQYF,TRBJ2-7,TRBV3-1/TRBV3-2
CASSFTQSGKGDTQYF,TRBJ2-3,TRBV6-5
CASSFSGGLGGETQYF,TRBJ2-5,TRBV7-6
CASSFLHTNTEAFF,TRBJ1-1,TRBV7-3
CASSYSATVAFF,TRBJ1-1,TRBV6-5
CAWRAIGETGPQTQYF,TRBJ2-5,TRBV30
CASSLPGGPSNEQFF,TRBJ2-1,TRBV7-2